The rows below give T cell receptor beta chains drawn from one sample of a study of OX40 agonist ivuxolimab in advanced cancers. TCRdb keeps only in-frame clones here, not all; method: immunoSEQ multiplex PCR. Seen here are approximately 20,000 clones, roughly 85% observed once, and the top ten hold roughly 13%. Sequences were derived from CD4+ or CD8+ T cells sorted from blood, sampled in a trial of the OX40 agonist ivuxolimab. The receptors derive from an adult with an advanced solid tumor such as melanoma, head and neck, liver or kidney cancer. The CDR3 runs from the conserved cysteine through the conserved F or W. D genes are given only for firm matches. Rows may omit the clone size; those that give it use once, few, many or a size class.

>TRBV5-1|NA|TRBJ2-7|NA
CASSLGHTGIYEQYF
TGCGCCAGCAGCTTGGGCCATACAGGAATCTACGAGCAGTACTTC
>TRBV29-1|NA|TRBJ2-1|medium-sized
CSVAPARVGAYNEQFF
TGCAGCGTCGCCCCCGCCCGGGTAGGCGCCTACAATGAGCAGTTCTTC
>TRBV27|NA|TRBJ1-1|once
CASRIQRAAEAFF
TGTGCCAGCAGGATACAAAGGGCCGCTGAAGCTTTCTTT
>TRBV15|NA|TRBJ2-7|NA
CATSRDVGVAYEQYF
TGTGCCACCAGCAGAGATGTGGGGGTCGCCTACGAGCAGTACTTC
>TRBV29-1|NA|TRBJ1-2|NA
CSVDSPEGDGYTF
TGCAGCGTTGATTCACCGGAGGGGGATGGCTACACCTTC
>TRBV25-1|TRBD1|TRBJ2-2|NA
CASSGQGGTGELFF
TGTGCCAGCTCCGGACAGGGCGGTACCGGGGAGCTGTTTTTT
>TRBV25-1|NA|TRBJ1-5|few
CASSGTGINQPQHF
TGTGCCAGCAGTGGAACAGGGATCAATCAGCCCCAGCATTTT
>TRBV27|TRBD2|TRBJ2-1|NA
CASSLGDYYNEQFF
TGTGCCAGCAGTCTAGGGGACTACTACAATGAGCAGTTCTTC
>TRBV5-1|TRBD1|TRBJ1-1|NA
CASSTNRGLAEAFF
TGCGCCAGCTCCACCAACAGGGGACTTGCTGAAGCTTTCTTT
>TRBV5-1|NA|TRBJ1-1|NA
CASSLPGNTEAFF
TGCGCCAGCAGCTTGCCCGGGAACACTGAAGCTTTCTTT
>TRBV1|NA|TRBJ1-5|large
CTSSQRTRGNQPQHF
TGCACCAGCAGCCAAAGGACCAGGGGAAATCAGCCCCAGCATTTT
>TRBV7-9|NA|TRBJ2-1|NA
CASSSPGTNNEQFF
TGTGCCAGCAGCTCCCCCGGGACGAACAATGAGCAGTTCTTC
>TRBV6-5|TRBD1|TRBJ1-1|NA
CASSSQQGLNTEAFF
TGTGCCAGCAGTTCACAACAGGGGCTGAACACTGAAGCTTTCTTT
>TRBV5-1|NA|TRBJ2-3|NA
CASSLEVPQDTQYF
TGCGCCAGCAGCTTGGAAGTCCCGCAAGATACGCAGTATTTT
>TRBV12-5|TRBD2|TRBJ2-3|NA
CASGFGTSGGTDTQYF
TGTGCTAGTGGTTTTGGGACTAGCGGGGGCACAGATACGCAGTATTTT
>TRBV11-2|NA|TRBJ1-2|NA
CASTQGELANYGYTF
TGTGCCAGCACCCAAGGGGAGCTAGCTAACTATGGCTACACCTTC
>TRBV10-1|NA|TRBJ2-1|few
CASSESRLMKFF
TGCGCCAGCAGTGAGTCGAGACTTATGAAGTTCTTC
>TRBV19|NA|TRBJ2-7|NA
CASSTGENGVQYF
TGTGCCAGTAGTACTGGGGAAAATGGTGTGCAGTACTTC
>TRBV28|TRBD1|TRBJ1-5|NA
CASSLKGTANQPQHF
TGTGCCAGCAGTTTAAAGGGGACAGCTAATCAGCCCCAGCATTTT
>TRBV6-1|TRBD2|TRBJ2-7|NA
CASSERRGLAGFYEQYF
TGTGCCAGCAGTGAAAGACGTGGGCTAGCGGGATTCTACGAGCAGTACTTC
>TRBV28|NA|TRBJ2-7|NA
CASSPPEGASGYF
TGTGCCAGCAGTCCCCCCGAAGGGGCGTCGGGGTACTTC
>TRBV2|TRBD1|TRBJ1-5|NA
CATSRTGRSNQPQHF
TGTGCCACTTCCCGGACAGGGAGAAGCAATCAGCCCCAGCATTTT
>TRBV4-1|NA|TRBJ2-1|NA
CASSQPRGNEQFF
TGCGCCAGCAGCCAGCCCCGGGGGAATGAGCAGTTCTTC
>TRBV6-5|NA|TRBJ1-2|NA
CASSPGGALYGYTF
TGTGCCAGCAGCCCCGGGGGGGCCCTCTATGGCTACACCTTC
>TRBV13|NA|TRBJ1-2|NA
CASSLGSAPYGYTF
TGTGCCAGCAGCTTAGGATCAGCCCCCTATGGCTACACCTTC
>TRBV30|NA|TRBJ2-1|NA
CAWIPTSGREQFF
TGTGCCTGGATCCCTACAAGCGGGCGGGAGCAGTTCTTC
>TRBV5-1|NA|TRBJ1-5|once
CASREGATINQPQHF
TGCGCCAGCAGGGAGGGCGCTACAATCAATCAGCCCCAGCATTTT
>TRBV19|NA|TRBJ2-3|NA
CASLELGGNTDTQYF
TGTGCCAGCCTGGAATTGGGCGGCAACACAGATACGCAGTATTTT
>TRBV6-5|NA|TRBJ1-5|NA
CASGRGEGNQPQHF
TGTGCCAGCGGGAGGGGTGAGGGCAATCAGCCCCAGCATTTT
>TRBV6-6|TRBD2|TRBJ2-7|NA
CASSYRTSGTYEQYF
TGTGCCAGCAGTTACCGGACTAGCGGAACTTACGAGCAGTACTTC
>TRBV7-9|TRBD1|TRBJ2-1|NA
CASSSGTGDYNEQFF
TGTGCCAGCAGCTCCGGGACAGGGGACTACAATGAGCAGTTCTTC
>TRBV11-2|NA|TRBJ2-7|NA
CASSLVGNEQYF
TGTGCCAGCAGCTTAGTGGGGAACGAGCAGTACTTC
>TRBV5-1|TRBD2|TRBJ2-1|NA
CASSLGLAGEGSYNEQFF
TGCGCCAGCAGCCTGGGACTAGCGGGAGAGGGCTCCTACAATGAGCAGTTCTTC
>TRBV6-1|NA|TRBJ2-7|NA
CASSHGTLYEQYF
TGTGCCAGCAGTCACGGGACTCTCTACGAGCAGTACTTC
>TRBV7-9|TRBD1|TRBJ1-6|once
CASSLESRGGSPLHF
TGTGCCAGCAGCTTGGAATCCAGGGGGGGCTCACCCCTCCACTTT
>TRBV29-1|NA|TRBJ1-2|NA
CSVDIPYGYTF
TGCAGCGTTGATATTCCTTATGGCTACACCTTC
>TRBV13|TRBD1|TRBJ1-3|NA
CASSPSGTGDLPSGNTIYF
TGTGCCAGCAGCCCCTCCGGGACAGGGGATTTACCTTCCGGAAACACCATATATTTT
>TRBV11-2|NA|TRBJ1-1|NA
CASSLGWEAFF
TGTGCCAGCAGCCTTGGCTGGGAAGCTTTCTTT
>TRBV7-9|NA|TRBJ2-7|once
CASSLTGTAGYEQYF
TGTGCCAGCAGTTTAACCGGGACAGCGGGGTACGAGCAGTACTTC
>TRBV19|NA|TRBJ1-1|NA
CASSMRGGYGAEAFF
TGTGCCAGTAGTATGAGGGGGGGCTATGGTGCTGAAGCTTTCTTT
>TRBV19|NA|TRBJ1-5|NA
CASSIWGNQPQHF
TGTGCCAGTAGTATTTGGGGCAATCAGCCCCAGCATTTT
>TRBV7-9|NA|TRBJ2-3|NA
CASSLDLVHPTEDTQYF
TGTGCCAGCAGCTTAGATTTGGTGCACCCCACGGAGGATACGCAGTATTTT
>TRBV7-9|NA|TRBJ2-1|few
CASSYYPEQFF
TGTGCCAGCAGCTACTACCCTGAGCAGTTCTTC
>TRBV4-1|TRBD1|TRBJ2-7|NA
CASSPRGPYEQYF
TGCGCCAGCAGCCCCAGGGGGCCCTACGAGCAGTACTTC
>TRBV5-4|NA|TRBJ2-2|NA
CASSPRITGELFF
TGTGCCAGCAGCCCCAGGATTACCGGGGAGCTGTTTTTT
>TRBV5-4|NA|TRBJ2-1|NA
CASRAENYNEQFF
TGTGCCAGCAGGGCTGAGAACTACAATGAGCAGTTCTTC
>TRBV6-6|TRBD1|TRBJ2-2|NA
CASSPAGTGGPGELFF
TGTGCCAGCAGCCCCGCCGGGACAGGGGGCCCCGGGGAGCTGTTTTTT
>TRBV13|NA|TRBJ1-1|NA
CASSSPLGREAFF
TGTGCCAGCAGCAGCCCCCTGGGCCGAGAAGCTTTCTTT
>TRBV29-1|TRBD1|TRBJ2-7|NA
CSVEGTGREQYF
TGCAGCGTTGAGGGGACAGGACGCGAGCAGTACTTC
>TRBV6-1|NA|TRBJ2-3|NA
CASSDSIEGTDTQYF
TGTGCCAGTTCGGACAGTATTGAGGGCACAGATACGCAGTATTTT
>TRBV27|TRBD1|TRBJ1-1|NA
CASSWDSNTEAFF
TGTGCCAGCAGTTGGGACAGTAACACTGAAGCTTTCTTT
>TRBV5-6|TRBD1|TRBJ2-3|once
CASSYGTGADTQYF
TGTGCCAGCAGCTACGGGACAGGGGCGGATACGCAGTATTTT
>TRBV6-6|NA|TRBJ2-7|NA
CASSYSAATYEQYF
TGTGCCAGCAGTTACTCGGCGGCTACCTACGAGCAGTACTTC
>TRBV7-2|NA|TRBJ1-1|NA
CASSLSPARNTEAFF
TGTGCCAGCAGCTTATCCCCCGCGAGGAACACTGAAGCTTTCTTT
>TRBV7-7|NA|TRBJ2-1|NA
CASKGLDNEQFF
TGTGCTAGCAAAGGGCTGGACAATGAGCAGTTCTTC
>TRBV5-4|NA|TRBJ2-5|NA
CAGSRGETQYF
TGTGCCGGTTCTAGGGGAGAGACCCAGTACTTC
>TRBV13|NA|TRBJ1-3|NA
CASSLDGSGNTIYF
TGTGCCAGCAGCTTAGACGGCTCTGGAAACACCATATATTTT